This is a list of T cell receptor beta chains from one sample in a study of blood T cells in healthy people across ages. Each CDR3 protein gets one entry after TCRdb re-called the 5' RACE reads with MiXCR. The data contain about 1,500,000 distinct CDR3 sequences, roughly 30% of them singletons. Sequences were obtained from blood. Receptors originate from a woman under 40 in good health. Both conserved end residues are part of each CDR3. A D gene is named only where the DNA matches it firmly. Expanded clones get a size class; other rows say once, few or many, or leave the size out.

D	V	size	length	J	DNA	CDR3
.	TRBV18	.	16	TRBJ2-7	TGTGCCAGCTCACCTCGACAGGAAATTTCCCCCTACGAGCAGTACTTC	CASSPRQEISPYEQYF
TRBD2	TRBV7-3	.	16	TRBJ2-7	TGTGCCAGCAGCTTAACGGGGACTAGCGGGGGGTCCGAGCAGTACTTC	CASSLTGTSGGSEQYF
.	TRBV6-1	many	14	TRBJ2-7	TGTGCCACCAGACGAGATGACAGCTCCTACGAGCAGTACTTC	CATRRDDSSYEQYF
.	TRBV6-6	.	15	TRBJ1-2	TGTGTCAGCAGTCCCATAAGGGAAACTAACTATGGCTACACCTTC	CVSSPIRETNYGYTF
.	TRBV6-2/TRBV6-3	.	15	TRBJ2-4	TGTGCCAGCAGTTACGGGGGCGGGACTTACAATGAGCAGTACTTC	CASSYGGGTYNEQYF
.	TRBV25-1	few	14	TRBJ1-1	TGTGCCAGCAGTCCCCAGGTGGGGAACACTGAAGCTTTCTTT	CASSPQVGNTEAFF
TRBD2	TRBV9	.	16	TRBJ2-2	TGTGCCAGCAGCGTAGGGGCTAGCGGGGGCACCGGGGAGCTGTTTTTT	CASSVGASGGTGELFF
.	TRBV5-6	.	14	TRBJ2-7	TGTGCCAGCAGCTTAGGGGTAGAAATCGGCGAGCAGTACTTC	CASSLGVEIGEQYF
.	TRBV29-1	.	14	TRBJ2-2	TGCAGCGTTGGGGCAGGGGTTGACACCGGGGAGCGGTTTTTT	CSVGAGVDTGERFF
TRBD1	TRBV5-5	.	17	TRBJ1-1	TGCGCCAGCAGCTTGGAAACAGGGGGCTTTATGAACACTGAAGCTTTCTTT	CASSLETGGFMNTEAFF
.	TRBV14	.	15	TRBJ2-7	TGTGCCAGCAGCCAGCGCGAAGGGGTAGACTACGAGCAGTACTTC	CASSQREGVDYEQYF
.	TRBV20-1	.	13	TRBJ1-5	TGCAGTGCTAGAGGGGGGTTCAATCAGCCCCAGCATTTT	CSARGGFNQPQHF
.	TRBV6-6	.	16	TRBJ2-1	TGTGCCAGCAGCCGGGACTTCCTTGGCTCCTACAATGAGCAGTTCTTC	CASSRDFLGSYNEQFF
.	TRBV3-1	.	16	TRBJ2-5	TGTGCCGGCAGCCAAGGAAGGGGGGCCTCCTACAATGAGCAGTACTTC	CAGSQGRGASYNEQYF
.	TRBV9	few	14	TRBJ2-7	TGTGCCAGCAGCGTGGGGGGGGCGGTCGACGAGCAGTACTTC	CASSVGGAVDEQYF
TRBD1	TRBV24-1	.	15	TRBJ1-6	TGTGCCACCAGTGATGCCGGGACAGAAAATTCACCCCTCCACTTT	CATSDAGTENSPLHF
.	TRBV5-4	.	14	TRBJ2-1	TGTGCCAGCAGCTTGGCCTCCCTAGGTGTTGAGCAGTTCTTC	CASSLASLGVEQFF
.	TRBV4-3	.	14	TRBJ2-5	TGCGCCAGCAGCCAGGGAGTGGGAGACGAGACCCAGTACTTC	CASSQGVGDETQYF
.	TRBV7-9	few	14	TRBJ2-1	TGTGCCAGCAGGGCTAGGGGGGAATACAATGAGCAGTTCTTC	CASRARGEYNEQFF
.	TRBV5-5	.	14	TRBJ1-2	TGTGCCAGCACCCTCTCACAGGTTTTCTATGGCTACACCTTC	CASTLSQVFYGYTF
.	TRBV30	.	13	TRBJ2-5	TGTGCCTGGAGTGAGGGACCGCAAGAGACCCAGTACTTC	CAWSEGPQETQYF
TRBD1	TRBV7-8	.	15	TRBJ1-1	TGTGCCAGCAGCTCCCGGGACAGGGGTCCCACTGAAGCTTTCTTT	CASSSRDRGPTEAFF
TRBD1	TRBV6-6	few	13	TRBJ1-1	TGTGCCACCGTCCCCGGACAGGGATCTTCAGCTTTCTTT	CATVPGQGSSAFF
TRBD2	TRBV29-1	.	14	TRBJ2-1	TGCAGCGTTGAAGGCGGGAGTCTCCACAATGAGCAGTTCTTC	CSVEGGSLHNEQFF
.	TRBV2	few	15	TRBJ2-5	TGTGCCACCCTCCAGGAGGGGCAGGGTTTGGAGACCCAGTACTTC	CATLQEGQGLETQYF
.	TRBV29-1	few	13	TRBJ1-1	TGCAGCGTTGCCTTCTCGCAAAACACTGAAGCTTTCTTT	CSVAFSQNTEAFF
TRBD2	TRBV7-9	few	15	TRBJ2-7	TGTGCCAGCAGCTTAATTCTAGCGGGCTCCTACGAGCAGTACTTC	CASSLILAGSYEQYF
.	TRBV25-1	few	15	TRBJ2-7	TGTGCCAGCAGTGAAAAGTCCCCAGGGAAATACGAGCAGTACTTC	CASSEKSPGKYEQYF
TRBD1	TRBV12-3/TRBV12-4	many	12	TRBJ2-7	TGTGCCAGCAGTTTAACAGGGGTCGAGCAGTACTTC	CASSLTGVEQYF
TRBD2	TRBV27	few	15	TRBJ2-3	TGTGCCAGCGATAGGCGGGGGGCCGGCTCAGATACGCAGTATTTT	CASDRRGAGSDTQYF
.	TRBV14	.	16	TRBJ2-1	TGTGCCAGCAGCCAAGACCCCTTTCTCTCCTACAATGAGCAGTTCTTC	CASSQDPFLSYNEQFF
TRBD2	TRBV27	.	18	TRBJ2-1	TGTGCCAGCAGTCCATTAACTAGCGGGAGGGCCTTTGACAATGAGCAGTTCTTC	CASSPLTSGRAFDNEQFF
.	TRBV18	.	14	TRBJ2-1	TGTGCCAGCTCACCAATACAGGAGACCAATGAGCAGTTCTTC	CASSPIQETNEQFF
.	TRBV20-1	many	13	TRBJ2-1	TGCAGTGCTAGAGACCCGACCGGGAATGAGCAGTTCTTC	CSARDPTGNEQFF
.	TRBV7-2	few	13	TRBJ1-6	TGTGCCAGCAACAGGGAAAGGAATTCACCCCTCCACTTT	CASNRERNSPLHF
.	TRBV7-2	.	15	TRBJ1-4	TGTGCCAGCAGCTTAGACGGTGTAACTAATGAAAAACTGTTTTTT	CASSLDGVTNEKLFF
TRBD2	TRBV29-1	many	15	TRBJ2-6	TGCAGCGTTGAAGCGGGGGGTTCTGGGGCCAACGTCCTGACTTTC	CSVEAGGSGANVLTF
.	TRBV7-2	many	16	TRBJ2-7	TGTGCCAGCAGCTTAGCATCGGCAGCCCCAGGGAGAGAGCAGTACTTC	CASSLASAAPGREQYF
.	TRBV3-1	.	15	TRBJ2-1	TGTGCCAGCAGCCCCGGAGGCGGGCTATACAATGAGCAGTTCTTC	CASSPGGGLYNEQFF
TRBD2	TRBV9	many	18	TRBJ2-3	TGTGCCAGCAGCGTAGGCAGCGGGAGGGCCGGAGGTACAGATACGCAGTATTTT	CASSVGSGRAGGTDTQYF
TRBD1	TRBV6-5	many	13	TRBJ2-1	TGTGCCAGCAGTCGGACAGGGGTCAATGAGCAGTTCTTC	CASSRTGVNEQFF